Given below is one T cell receptor beta chain in context. Its target is not known. This sample is drawn from a study of T cells in localized non-small cell lung cancer. Germline CDR1 reads SQVTM; CDR2 reads ANQGSEA. The CDR3 is made up of 13 amino acids. V shed 4 bases and J shed 1 base, with 11 bases lying between them. TCRdb's table, derived via immunoSEQ multiplex PCR, lists solely in-frame clones and lacks some. The sample gives approximately 88,000 clones, approximately 91% of which show up once; 4.1% is in the top ten. Overall study results and limits: Adjacent lung exhibited a median of approximately 59 among the 100 most abundant tumor clones.

This chain joins TRBV29-1 and TRBJ2-7; D is possibly TRBD2 (6 bases). The clonotype was recovered from a woman aged 40-75 years with stage II squamous cell lung carcinoma. Material: PBMCs, obtained before any cancer treatment. CDR3 protein: CSVAGAVSYEQYF. The CDR3 region has the DNA TGCAGCGTTGCGGGAGCAGTTTCCTACGAGCAGTACTTC.